Presented here are 14 T cell receptor beta chains from one specimen sequenced in a study of human T cells and chemical hapten exposure (dated by TCRdb to 2020 to 2023). Libraries were made using RACE. Sequencing instrument: NextSeq 500. In-frame beta chains were kept once TCRdb had trimmed the public reads at Q25 with fastp and called clones with MiXCR. Identical CDR3 protein sequences are pooled into one entry, listed with their most common genes and DNA. Counted in this sample were 80,000 to 95,000 distinct CDR3 sequences; 11% of them appeared once. The ten largest clones take up about 2% of the sample. This specimen's time point label, interpreted: patch test 2, 6 weeks after DPC sensitization. The treatment or condition tag for this specimen amounts to: therapeutic diphenylcyclopropenone sensitization with weekly scalp DPC. This specimen was whole blood, taken in connection with sensitization to the hapten diphenylcyclopropenone (DPC). The source of these receptors is a man aged 35 to 55 with alopecia areata. Some clones in this sample may be carry-over from other donors' samples.

Ten or more counts support this clonotype. V and J are TRBV5-1 and TRBJ1-2; D might be TRBD1 (6 bases). V lost 4 bases, J lost 5 bases, and 15 bases lay in between. CDR1 is SGHRS, CDR2 YFSETQ, per germline. The CDR3 extends over 14 amino acids. The CDR3 bases are TGCGCCAGCAGCCCGGGGGGCGATCTGTATGGCTACACCTTC. It yields the protein CASSPGGDLYGYTF.

This clonotype was recorded a few times. The chain is built from TRBV25-1 and TRBJ1-4; the D gene is possibly TRBD1 (5 bases). This CDR3 region has 16 residues. Trimming cost V 6 bases and J 10 bases, with 24 bases left between them. Germline CDR1 reads MGHDK; CDR2 reads SYGVNS. In nucleotides, the CDR3 is TGTGCCAGCAGCATGGGAGGGACCGGGGGGTTTGGAAAACTGTTTTTT. Translated: CASSMGGTGGFGKLFF.

The V gene is TRBV20-1, the J gene TRBJ2-1; 13 bases are a match to TRBD2. Germline V gene data show CDR1 as DFQATT and CDR2 as SNEGSKA (reference sequence). This CDR3 comprises 14 residues. J lost 7 bases, V lost 6 bases, and 6 bases had no gene match. The CDR3 region is CSASGTSGINEQFF. DNA of the CDR3: TGCAGTGCGTCCGGGACTAGCGGGATTAATGAGCAGTTCTTC.

This clonotype was recorded many times. The chain links TRBV5-1 to TRBJ1-2; 10 nucleotides line up with TRBD1. Per the germline V gene, CDR1 is SGHRS and CDR2 is YFSETQ. J lost 11 bases, V lost 2 bases, and 6 bases had no gene match. This CDR3 spans 13 amino acids. The CDR3 loop is CASSFPGQGSYTF. The CDR3 bases are TGCGCCAGCAGCTTCCCGGGACAGGGGTCGTACACCTTC.

This chain uses TRBV3-1 with TRBJ2-1; D is unclear. There are 14 residues in the CDR3. Trimming took off 0 bases at V and 9 bases at J, with 12 bases between the two ends. CDR1 and CDR2 from the germline V gene are LGHDT and YNNKEL (reference sequence). Here the CDR3 DNA reads TGTGCCAGCAGCCAAGATTTGGGATTGAGTGAGCAGTTCTTC. It yields the protein CASSQDLGLSEQFF.

This clonotype was picked up a small number of times. The chain carries TRBV20-1 and TRBJ1-2; TRBD1 might be the D (6 bases). Trimming removed 6 bases from V and 3 bases from J, with 14 bases in between. Germline values: CDR1 DFQATT, CDR2 SNEGSKA (reference sequence). This CDR3 comprises 13 residues. The CDR3 nucleotides are TGCAGTGCCCTAGGACAGCGGGACTATGGCTACACCTTC. Translated: CSALGQRDYGYTF.

This sequence joins TRBV7-2 and TRBJ2-5, with D possibly TRBD2 on 7 matching bases. V lost 1 base, J lost 0 bases, and 15 bases lay in between. Germline CDR1 reads SGHTA; CDR2 reads FQGNSA. The CDR3 is made up of 17 amino acids. In DNA form, the CDR3 reads TGTGCCAGCAGCTTAGTACGGGGAGGGGGTTACCAAGAGACCCAGTACTTC. Its translation is CASSLVRGGGYQETQYF.

This clonotype was seen a few times. The chain joins TRBV6-5 to TRBJ2-1; 8 nucleotides line up with TRBD2. The CDR3 covers 15 residues. V shed 11 bases, J shed 1 base, and the junction held 10 bases outside the gene matches. Germline V CDR1 and CDR2: MNHEY, SVGAGI. This CDR3 is CASRPPGGSYNEQFF. In nucleotides, the CDR3 is TGTGCCTCCCGGCCCCCGGGAGGGTCCTACAATGAGCAGTTCTTC.

This chain joins TRBV6-5 and TRBJ1-3, with unresolved D. Per the germline V gene, CDR1 is MNHEY and CDR2 is SVGAGI. The ends were cut back, 6 bases at V and 5 bases at J, with 17 bases in the middle. This CDR3 is 15 amino acids long. The CDR3 loop is CASSPDGSIRNTIYF. The CDR3, as DNA: TGTGCCAGCAGCCCGGACGGCAGCATTCGAAACACCATATATTTT.

The chain links TRBV7-8 to TRBJ2-4; no clear D. Germline CDR1 and CDR2: SGHVS and FQNEAQ. The CDR3 consists of 13 residues. Trimming pared 4 bases from V and 3 bases from J, leaving 7 bases between. In DNA form, the CDR3 reads TGTGCCAGCAGCTCGGATGGCAAAAACATTCAGTACTTC. Residues: CASSSDGKNIQYF.

This clonotype was seen only a few times. The gene calls are TRBV11-2 and TRBJ2-1, with TRBD1 matching 10 bases. There are 16 residues in the CDR3. In germline, CDR1 is SGHAT, CDR2 FQNNGV. With V trimmed by 1 base and J by 12 bases, 12 bases remained unmatched. The CDR3 region is CASSLGQGARILGQFF. CDR3 DNA: TGTGCCAGCAGCTTAGGACAGGGGGCCCGAATCCTGGGGCAGTTCTTC.

This chain joins TRBV29-1 and TRBJ2-2; no definite D call. V was clipped by 5 bases and J by 6 bases, with 10 bases between them. The germline V gene has CDR1 SQVTM and CDR2 ANQGSEA. The CDR3 contains 12 residues. CDR3 protein: CSVSLTPGELFF. As DNA, the CDR3 is TGCAGCGTTTCCCTGACTCCCGGGGAGCTGTTTTTT.

The J gene is TRBJ1-2, the V gene TRBV27; D is ambiguous. This CDR3 contains 14 residues. Germline-derived CDR1 and CDR2 are MNHEY and SMNVEV (reference sequence). The V and J ends lost 3 bases and 3 bases respectively, with 11 bases between them. The CDR3 loop is CASSFKPLYYGYTF. For the CDR3, the DNA is TGTGCCAGCAGTTTCAAGCCCCTATACTATGGCTACACCTTC.

There are many counts of this clonotype. This rearrangement joins TRBV12-3 or TRBV12-4 to TRBJ1-6; D remains ambiguous. V was pared by 3 bases and J by 7 bases, with 7 bases between. This CDR3 is built from 13 residues. Here the CDR3 DNA reads TGTGCCAGCAGTTTGCAGTGGAATTCACCCCTCCACTTT. It encodes CASSLQWNSPLHF.